The 6 T cell receptor beta chains in this list originate from one sample, sequenced in a study of blood T cells in healthy people across ages (dated by TCRdb to the mid-2010s). The method behind the library was 5' RACE. The sequencer was an Illumina HiSeq 2500. A second roughly 6 to 11 cycle PCR used a sample-barcoded 5' primer and a J-beta primer mix. In-frame beta chains were kept once TCRdb had trimmed the public reads at Q25 with fastp and called clones with MiXCR. Identical CDR3 protein sequences are pooled into one entry, listed with their most common genes and DNA. Counted in this sample were about 1.6 million distinct CDR3 sequences; 30% to 40% of them appeared once. Of the sample, about 11% falls within the top ten clones. Sequencing used blood. Source of these receptors: a woman under 40 in good health.

The chain carries TRBV7-9 and TRBJ1-1, with TRBD1 as a possible D gene (5 bases). The germline V gene encodes CDR1 SEHNR and CDR2 FQNEAQ (reference sequence). The CDR3 has 14 amino acids. With 8 bases removed from V and 3 bases from J, the gap between germline ends came to 16 bases. The CDR3 protein is CASGDHQGDTEAFF. The CDR3 DNA reads as TGTGCCAGCGGGGATCATCAGGGTGACACTGAAGCTTTCTTT.

Regarding this clonotype: This could be a read error, since a much larger clone is one nucleotide away. This sequence joins TRBV29-1 and TRBJ2-1, with D perhaps given as TRBD1 or TRBD2 (5 bases each). The V end lost 0 bases, the J end lost 0 bases, and 15 bases lay between the germline ends. The CDR3 consists of 17 residues. Germline V gives CDR1 SQVTM, CDR2 ANQGSEA. The CDR3 nucleotides are TGCAGCGTTGAAGAGTGGGGGAGCCAAAGCTCCTACAATGAGCAGTTCTTC. Translated, it gives CSVEEWGSQSSYNEQFF.

The sample holds a few counts of this clonotype. This chain connects TRBV5-6 to TRBJ2-5; 8 nucleotides match TRBD2. Per germline, CDR1 SGHDT and CDR2 YYEEEE. This CDR3 comprises 14 residues. The V and J ends lost 2 bases and 2 bases, in that order; junction bases with no gene match: 2. DNA of the CDR3: TGTGCCAGCAGCTTTATAGCGGGACAAGAGACCCAGTACTTC. Protein product: CASSFIAGQETQYF.

This clonotype has a handful of counts. At one end the junction does not follow the germline gene, possibly because of a read error. The J gene is TRBJ1-2, the V gene TRBV7-7; 7 bases are shared with TRBD1. The germline V gene has CDR1 SSHAT and CDR2 FNYEAQ (reference sequence). The length of the CDR3 is 12 residues. The CDR3 is CYPGQFNYGYTF. CDR3 nucleotides: TGCTACCCGGGACAGTTTAACTATGGCTACACCTTC.

The chain combines TRBV5-1 with TRBJ2-3; tentatively, D is TRBD1 (5 bases). The germline gives CDR1 SGHRS, CDR2 YFSETQ. Trimming left V 7 bases short and J 2 bases short, with 14 bases between. This CDR3 is 14 amino acids long. CDR3 DNA: TGCGCCAGCTCCGAGCCGGACACCACAGATACGCAGTATTTT. It codes for CASSEPDTTDTQYF.

J is TRBJ1-2 and V is TRBV6-1; D is perhaps TRBD1 (5 bases). V shed 1 base and J shed 2 bases, with 8 bases lying between them. CDR1 is MNHNS, CDR2 SASEGT, per germline. CDR3 size: 14 residues. CDR3 residues: CASSEEKGNYGYTF. The CDR3 DNA reads TGTGCCAGCAGTGAAGAGAAGGGGAACTATGGCTACACCTTC.